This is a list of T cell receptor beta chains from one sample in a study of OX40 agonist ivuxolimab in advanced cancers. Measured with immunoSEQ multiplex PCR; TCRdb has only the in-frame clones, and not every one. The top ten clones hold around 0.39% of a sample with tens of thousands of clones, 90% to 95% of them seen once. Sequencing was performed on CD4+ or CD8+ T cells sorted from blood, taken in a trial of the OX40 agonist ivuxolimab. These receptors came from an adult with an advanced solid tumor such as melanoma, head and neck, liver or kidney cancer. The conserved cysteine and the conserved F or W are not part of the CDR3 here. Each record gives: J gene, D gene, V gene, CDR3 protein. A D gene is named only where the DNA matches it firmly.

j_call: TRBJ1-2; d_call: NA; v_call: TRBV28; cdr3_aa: ASSGGNYGYT
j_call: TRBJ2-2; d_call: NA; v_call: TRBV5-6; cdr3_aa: ASSRLQGGFNTGELF
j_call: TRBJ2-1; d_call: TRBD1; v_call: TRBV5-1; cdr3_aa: ASSLTGDNEQF
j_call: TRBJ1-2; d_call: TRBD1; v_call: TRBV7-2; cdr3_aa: ASTYRGANYGYT
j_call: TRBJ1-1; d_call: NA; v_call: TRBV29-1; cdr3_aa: SVAMAGETEAF
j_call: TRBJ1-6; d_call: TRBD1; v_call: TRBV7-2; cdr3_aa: ASSSLTGANSPLH
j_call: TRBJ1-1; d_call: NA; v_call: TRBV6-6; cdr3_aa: ASRRLPGGTEAF
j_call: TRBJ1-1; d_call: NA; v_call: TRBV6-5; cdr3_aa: ASRGVGTVNTEAF
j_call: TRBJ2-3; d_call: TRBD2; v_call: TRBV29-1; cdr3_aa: SLSSGSHTQY
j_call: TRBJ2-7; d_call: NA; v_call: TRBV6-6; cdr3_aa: ASSYVDRGVGEQY
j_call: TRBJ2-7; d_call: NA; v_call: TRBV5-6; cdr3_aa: ASSPDGAYEQY